Listed below are T cell receptor beta chains from one sample, sequenced in a study of T cell responses to AZD1222 COVID-19 vaccine. Libraries were prepared by immunoSEQ multiplex PCR; TCRdb keeps only in-frame clonotypes and omits some of them. This table holds just under 95,000 clones, nearly 90% found once. The sample in question was peripheral blood, obtained on day 0 of AZD1222 vaccination. The receptors here all came from an adult in good health. Both conserved end residues are part of each CDR3. The D gene is left open where the match is weak. The listing skips clone size in some rows; elsewhere it reads once, few, many or a size class.

D	V	length	J	size	CDR3	DNA
TRBD1	TRBV29-1	13	TRBJ1-1	NA	CSVAQGASLEAFF	TGCAGCGTTGCACAGGGGGCCAGCCTTGAAGCTTTCTTT
NA	TRBV6-5	12	TRBJ1-2	once	CATQTGEVGYTF	TGTGCCACCCAAACCGGGGAGGTTGGCTACACCTTC
TRBD1	TRBV5-1	15	TRBJ2-7	NA	CASSLALGQFYEQYF	TGCGCCAGCAGCTTGGCTCTGGGACAGTTCTACGAGCAGTACTTC
TRBD2	TRBV19	15	TRBJ2-7	few	CASSTPGLGTYEQYF	TGTGCCAGTAGTACCCCGGGACTAGGTACCTACGAGCAGTACTTC
NA	TRBV18	14	TRBJ1-1	NA	CASSPAGRYTEAFF	TGTGCCAGCTCACCAGCCGGCCGGTACACTGAAGCTTTCTTT
TRBD1	TRBV28	11	TRBJ2-7	once	CATWTGVGQYF	TGTGCCACCTGGACAGGGGTAGGGCAGTACTTC
NA	TRBV21-1	18	TRBJ1-4	NA	CASTPRRTTGDTNEKLFF	TGTGCCTCTACTCCCAGAAGGACTACAGGGGATACTAATGAAAAACTGTTTTTT
TRBD2	TRBV6-1	16	TRBJ2-7	NA	CASSGLAGGSSYEQYF	TGTGCCAGCAGTGGACTAGCGGGGGGGTCCTCCTACGAGCAGTACTTC
NA	TRBV7-6	11	TRBJ1-1	NA	CASSPSPEAFF	TGTGCCAGCAGCCCTAGCCCTGAAGCTTTCTTT
NA	TRBV15	16	TRBJ1-1	NA	CATSRDLARPQTEAFF	TGTGCCACCAGCAGAGATCTGGCCAGGCCCCAGACTGAAGCTTTCTTT
NA	TRBV29-1	10	TRBJ1-2	NA	CSVTDNGYTF	TGCAGCGTGACGGACAATGGCTACACCTTC
NA	TRBV30	13	TRBJ1-6	NA	CAWTGGQSSPLHF	TGTGCCTGGACCGGGGGGCAGTCTTCACCCCTCCACTTT
NA	TRBV5-1	14	TRBJ2-7	NA	CASSIGTISYEQYF	TGCGCCAGCAGCATAGGGACAATCTCCTACGAGCAGTACTTC
TRBD1	TRBV29-1	9	TRBJ1-2	NA	CSVETGRDF	TGCAGCGTCGAGACAGGGCGGGACTTC
TRBD1	TRBV6-5	15	TRBJ2-5	NA	CASQLGQGAWETQYF	TGTGCCAGCCAATTAGGACAGGGGGCTTGGGAGACCCAGTACTTC
NA	TRBV25-1	15	TRBJ1-2	NA	CASSDPRGLSYGYTF	TGTGCCAGCAGTGACCCTAGGGGACTGTCCTATGGCTACACCTTC
NA	TRBV15	14	TRBJ2-1	NA	CATSINPPYNEQFF	TGTGCCACCAGCATCAATCCACCCTACAATGAGCAGTTCTTC
NA	TRBV21-1	16	TRBJ2-1	once	CASSKVPRTVCNEQFF	TGTGCCAGCAGCAAAGTTCCCCGGACAGTGTGTAATGAGCAGTTCTTC
TRBD1	TRBV4-1	14	TRBJ2-1	NA	CASSHGAGGTEQFF	TGCGCCAGCAGCCATGGGGCAGGGGGCACTGAGCAGTTCTTC
NA	TRBV7-9	14	TRBJ1-1	NA	CASSLWGRNTEAFF	TGTGCCAGCAGCTTATGGGGCCGGAACACTGAAGCTTTCTTT
NA	TRBV5-1	16	TRBJ2-2	NA	CASSFITQGNTGELFF	TGCGCCAGCAGCTTTATAACACAGGGCAACACCGGGGAGCTGTTTTTT
NA	TRBV9	15	TRBJ1-1	NA	CASSGGGVDYTEAFF	TGTGCCAGCAGCGGTGGGGGGGTTGATTACACTGAAGCTTTCTTT
NA	TRBV28	15	TRBJ2-7	NA	CASRRNLGQNYEQYF	TGTGCCAGCAGGCGAAACCTCGGCCAGAACTACGAGCAGTACTTC
NA	TRBV4-3	14	TRBJ1-2	NA	CASSQDPRSYGYTF	TGCGCCAGCAGCCAAGACCCCAGGTCCTATGGCTACACCTTC
NA	TRBV19	14	TRBJ1-1	NA	CASSEGTHGTEAFF	TGTGCCAGTAGCGAAGGGACCCATGGGACTGAAGCTTTCTTT
NA	TRBV19	16	TRBJ1-3	NA	CASSILGTYSGNTIYF	TGTGCCAGTAGTATACTAGGCACATACTCTGGAAACACCATATATTTT
NA	TRBV3-1/TRBV3-2	16	TRBJ2-3	NA	CASSQERGPSTDTQYF	TGTGCCAGCAGCCAAGAACGCGGACCATCCACAGATACGCAGTATTTT
NA	TRBV30	15	TRBJ1-6	NA	CAWSVRAGHNSPLHF	TGTGCCTGGAGTGTAAGGGCAGGTCATAATTCACCCCTCCACTTT
NA	TRBV6-5	16	TRBJ1-6	NA	CASSYSRSSYNSPLHF	TGTGCCAGCAGTTACTCAAGGAGCTCCTATAATTCACCCCTCCACTTT
NA	TRBV6-5	14	TRBJ1-2	once	CASSGGGWNYGYTF	TGTGCCAGCAGCGGGGGGGGATGGAACTATGGCTACACCTTC
NA	TRBV11-2	16	TRBJ1-2	NA	CASSSAGWDTYYGYTF	TGTGCCAGCAGCTCAGCAGGTTGGGACACCTACTATGGCTACACCTTC
NA	TRBV24-1	15	TRBJ1-1	once	CATSDSGALNTEAFF	TGTGCCACCAGTGATAGCGGGGCCCTGAACACTGAAGCTTTCTTT
TRBD1	TRBV7-8	16	TRBJ1-6	NA	CASSKTGITYNSPLHF	TGTGCCAGCAGCAAGACAGGGATCACCTATAATTCACCCCTCCACTTT
TRBD1	TRBV11-3	16	TRBJ2-5	once	CASSIEPGQGEETQYF	TGTGCCAGCAGCATTGAACCCGGACAGGGAGAAGAGACCCAGTACTTC
NA	TRBV6-1	14	TRBJ2-5	NA	CASSPTGRQETQYF	TGTGCCAGCAGTCCTACGGGTCGCCAAGAGACCCAGTACTTC
NA	TRBV5-1	15	TRBJ1-3	NA	CASSRGGGVGNTIYF	TGCGCCAGCAGCCGAGGTGGGGGCGTGGGAAACACCATATATTTT
NA	TRBV19	13	TRBJ2-2	NA	CATRNRGTGELFF	TGTGCCACCAGAAATCGGGGCACCGGGGAGCTGTTTTTT
NA	TRBV29-1	12	TRBJ2-3	NA	CSVLDSTDTQYF	TGCAGCGTACTGGACAGCACAGATACGCAGTATTTT
TRBD1	TRBV7-9	15	TRBJ2-7	NA	CASSSATGPPYEQYF	TGTGCCAGCAGCTCCGCGACAGGGCCACCTTACGAGCAGTACTTC
NA	TRBV12-3/TRBV12-4	13	TRBJ1-5	once	CASSPQSNQPQHF	TGTGCCAGCAGTCCACAAAGCAATCAGCCCCAGCATTTT
NA	TRBV21-1	13	TRBJ1-5	NA	CASLTGVGANQHF	TGTGCCAGCTTGACAGGGGTAGGCGCTAACCAGCATTTT
TRBD2	TRBV14	14	TRBJ2-1	NA	CASSQRSGGNEQFF	TGTGCCAGCAGCCAAAGGTCGGGGGGGAATGAGCAGTTCTTC
NA	TRBV30	12	TRBJ1-1	NA	CAWRKGTTEAFF	TGTGCCTGGAGAAAGGGGACGACTGAAGCTTTCTTT
NA	TRBV12-3/TRBV12-4	13	TRBJ1-3	NA	CASSSSGGNTIYF	TGTGCCAGCAGTTCCTCCGGGGGAAACACCATATATTTT
TRBD1	TRBV7-9	15	TRBJ1-4	NA	CASSLEGTGDEKLFF	TGTGCCAGCAGCTTAGAAGGGACAGGGGATGAAAAACTGTTTTTT
TRBD2	TRBV5-1	19	TRBJ2-3	NA	CASSSGLAGGRPSTDTQYF	TGCGCCAGCAGCTCTGGACTAGCGGGGGGACGTCCTAGCACAGATACGCAGTATTTT
NA	TRBV9	15	TRBJ1-2	NA	CASSVGGLGTHGYTF	TGTGCCAGCAGCGTAGGGGGATTGGGTACCCATGGCTACACCTTC
NA	TRBV3-1/TRBV3-2	12	TRBJ2-7	NA	CASSHGVTTRYF	TGTGCCAGCAGCCACGGAGTTACGACGCGGTACTTC
NA	TRBV2	16	TRBJ1-3	NA	CASRASAGISGNTIYF	TGTGCCAGCAGGGCAAGTGCAGGGATCTCTGGAAACACCATATATTTT
NA	TRBV12-3/TRBV12-4	12	TRBJ2-7	NA	CASSFPPGEQYF	TGTGCCAGCAGTTTCCCACCCGGGGAGCAGTACTTC
TRBD1	TRBV5-1	16	TRBJ1-4	NA	CASSLNPGQGNEKLFF	TGCGCCAGCAGCTTGAACCCGGGACAGGGGAATGAAAAACTGTTTTTT
NA	TRBV9	14	TRBJ1-5	NA	CASSADSSNQPQHF	TGTGCCAGCAGCGCCGACAGCTCCAATCAGCCCCAGCATTTT
NA	TRBV5-5	14	TRBJ1-2	NA	CASSLSHPGYGYTF	TGTGCCAGCAGCTTGAGCCACCCTGGCTATGGCTACACCTTC
NA	TRBV19	14	TRBJ1-3	NA	CASMKQGDGNTIYF	TGTGCCAGTATGAAACAGGGAGATGGAAACACCATATATTTT